These T cell receptor beta chains were read from a single sample in a study of blood T cell repertoires in COVID-19. Data came from immunoSEQ multiplex PCR; TCRdb stores just in-frame clones and leaves some out. This sample carries some 400,000 clones, 80% to 90% of them seen once, and the ten largest clones take roughly 1.1%. The sequencing sample was made of PBMCs or T cells enriched from blood (not recorded which). These receptors were taken from a man aged 25 to 40 who had recovered from COVID-19. Both conserved end residues are trimmed from each CDR3. Part of the rows lack a size; the others show once, few, many or a class for expanded clones.

j_call clone_size v_call cdr3_aa
TRBJ1-5 . TRBV19 ASSIAPGQHNQPQH
TRBJ2-7 . TRBV7-6 ASSLVGGSRGEQY
TRBJ1-1 . TRBV7-9 ASSLVTGNTEAF
TRBJ2-1 . TRBV9 ASSVVGGLYNEQF
TRBJ2-7 . TRBV2 ATDTHEQY
TRBJ2-1 . TRBV19 ASSAKIPISYNEQF
TRBJ2-7 . TRBV4-1 ASSQLPGGYEQY
TRBJ1-1 . TRBV7-3 ASSPPRGQRTEAF
TRBJ2-2 . TRBV7-9 ASGHNSNTGELF
TRBJ1-1 . TRBV9 ASSVTVNTEAF
TRBJ2-5 . TRBV24-1 ATSVVGGKTSETQY
TRBJ2-7 . TRBV11-3 ASSSRGLYEQY
TRBJ2-2 . TRBV15 ATSRERGELF
TRBJ1-1 . TRBV5-1 ASSSNTEAF
TRBJ2-7 . TRBV5-4 ASSKARGTYEQY
TRBJ2-5 . TRBV30 AWSVSETQY
TRBJ1-1 once TRBV28 ASSMQGWGNTEAF